The rows below give T cell receptor beta chains drawn from one sample of a study of CD8 T cells in Susac syndrome. TCRdb re-called the immunoSEQ multiplex PCR reads through MiXCR, storing one row per CDR3 protein. This table has around 200,000 distinct CDR3 sequences, just under 95% appearing once. Sequencing input: CD4+ T cells from PBMCs. The receptors were sampled from a human donor with multiple sclerosis. Each CDR3 is given without its conserved first and last residue. D genes are given only for firm matches. Expanded clones get a size class; other rows say once, few or many, or leave the size out.

size | J | D | V | CDR3
- | TRBJ1-2 | - | TRBV3-1 | ASSPVQGSYGYT
- | TRBJ2-2 | - | TRBV25-1 | ASSDYQGTAGELF
once | TRBJ2-1 | - | TRBV9 | ASSVGVRVANEQF
- | TRBJ1-4 | TRBD1 | TRBV5-6 | ASTGQGLEKLF
- | TRBJ2-5 | - | TRBV29-1 | SVGQNQETQY
few | TRBJ1-2 | - | TRBV30 | AWSRGDGNGYT
- | TRBJ2-1 | - | TRBV12-3/TRBV12-4 | ASSYESSYNEQF
- | TRBJ2-7 | TRBD1 | TRBV29-1 | SVGVLGQGSYEQY
- | TRBJ2-3 | - | TRBV20-1 | SARATTPRDTQY
- | TRBJ1-5 | - | TRBV24-1 | ATSDRYSNQPQH
- | TRBJ2-7 | TRBD1 | TRBV27 | ASKKGATYTYEQY
- | TRBJ2-1 | - | TRBV3-1 | ASSQFGNEQF
- | TRBJ2-1 | TRBD2 | TRBV6-5 | ASSYRTSGGFHNEQF
- | TRBJ1-1 | TRBD1 | TRBV2 | ASSIDRVQNTEAF
- | TRBJ1-1 | - | TRBV29-1 | SVATTNTEAF
- | TRBJ2-3 | TRBD2 | TRBV20-1 | SARMAGGQGGTDTQY
- | TRBJ2-3 | TRBD2 | TRBV10-3 | AISESKTSGGITDTQY
- | TRBJ1-2 | - | TRBV30 | AWSETEGGYT
- | TRBJ2-5 | - | TRBV12-3/TRBV12-4 | ASTELAEETQY
few | TRBJ2-5 | - | TRBV20-1 | SVIGQGQETQY
- | TRBJ2-1 | TRBD2 | TRBV20-1 | SSTPSGGYNEQF
- | TRBJ2-1 | - | TRBV3-1 | ASSQTVPHEQF
- | TRBJ2-3 | TRBD1 | TRBV29-1 | SVAGDRGYTDTQY